Below, 5 T cell receptor beta chains from the same sample are listed, as sequenced in a study of T cells in Graves' hyperthyroidism and ophthalmopathy. Amplification targeted TCR beta CDR3 regions from RNA transcripts. The TCR CDR3 first-round RT-PCR relied on the HTBI primer set. TCRdb re-derived calls from the multiplex PCR reads in MiXCR, one entry per CDR3 protein. This sample has roughly 560,000 distinct CDR3 sequences, with about 15% found just once. Source material: blood. The receptors come from a woman aged 40 to 50 with Graves' ophthalmopathy.

This clonotype was observed many times. This chain connects TRBV28 to TRBJ1-2, with D possibly matching TRBD1 (5 bases). In germline, CDR1 is MDHEN, CDR2 SYDVKM. V lost 3 bases and J 1 base, leaving 15 bases between the germline ends. The length of the CDR3 is 16 residues. CDR3: CASSFRLGDSNYGYTF. DNA for the CDR3: TGTGCCAGCAGTTTTAGGTTGGGAGACAGTAACTATGGCTACACCTTC.

In its sample, this clonotype was seen many times. The chain joins TRBV7-2 to TRBJ2-5; 8 bases align to TRBD1. The CDR3 length is 14 residues. Germline V gene data show CDR1 as SGHTA and CDR2 as FQGNSA. The J segment lost 9 bases and the V segment lost 5 bases, leaving 11 bases of the junction unmatched. The CDR3 spells CASSRDRGWGAQYF. DNA for the CDR3: TGTGCCAGCAGCCGTGACAGGGGCTGGGGGGCCCAGTACTTC.

This clonotype appeared many times. The chain links TRBV20-1 to TRBJ2-6, with D possibly being TRBD1 (5 bases). This CDR3 is built from 14 residues. V was pared by 3 bases and J by 5 bases, with 11 bases between. Germline V gene data show CDR1 as DFQATT and CDR2 as SNEGSKA (reference sequence). CDR3 sequence: CSARDTTRANVLTF. The CDR3 coding sequence is TGCAGTGCTAGGGACACCACTCGGGCCAACGTCCTGACTTTC.

The V call is TRBV6-1, the J call TRBJ1-1, with D tentatively TRBD1 (6 bases). V was shortened by 8 bases and J by 6 bases, with 22 bases between the two germline ends. CDR1 and CDR2 (germline): MNHNS, SASEGT. The CDR3 extends over 15 amino acids. This chain's CDR3 is CASGKTQGVGPEAFF. CDR3 sequence (DNA): TGTGCCAGCGGAAAAACACAGGGTGTTGGCCCTGAAGCTTTCTTT.

The chain is built from TRBV30 and TRBJ2-1; perhaps TRBD2 as D (6 bases). The V gene lost 0 bases and the J gene lost 14 bases, with 17 bases spanning the gap. The CDR3 has 13 amino acids. The germline gives CDR1 GTSNPN, CDR2 SVGIG (reference sequence). CDR3 nucleotide sequence: TGTGCCTGGAGTGTACGGGGACTGGACCCAGAGTTCTTC. Residues: CAWSVRGLDPEFF.